Listed below are T cell receptor beta chains from one sample, sequenced in a study of T cell repertoires in cytomegalovirus infection. TCRdb reprocessed the reads with MiXCR, giving one entry per CDR3 protein. Here the sample spans around 330,000 distinct CDR3 sequences, about 17% being singletons. Input material: PBMCs. The receptors were sampled from a human donor in good health (CMV status not recorded). Some clones in this sample may be carry-over from other donors' samples. CDR3s include the opening cysteine and the closing phenylalanine or tryptophan. The D gene is left open where the match is weak. Size is stated for part of the rows, as once, few or many counts, or as a class when the clone is expanded.

v_gene	d_gene	j_gene	abundance	CDR3nt	CDR3aa
TRBV15	-	TRBJ2-4	few	TGTGCCACCAGCTTGATGGGCGGACAACTAGCCAAAAACATTCAGTACTTC	CATSLMGGQLAKNIQYF
TRBV4-1	-	TRBJ2-3	-	TGCGCCAGCAGCCAACCTTACCAGGCCGACTCCCCAGATACGCAGTATTTT	CASSQPYQADSPDTQYF
TRBV20-1	TRBD1	TRBJ2-1	-	TGCAGTGCTAGAGGGGACAGCTCCTACAATGAGCAGTTCTTC	CSARGDSSYNEQFF
TRBV7-9	-	TRBJ1-1	few	TGTGCCAGCAGCTTAGTAAGACTTAGGGGCCGCAAGAATCCGCCCCTAAACACTGAAGCTTTCTTT	CASSLVRLRGRKNPPLNTEAFF
TRBV7-9	-	TRBJ1-4	many	TGTGCCAGCAGCCCAGGGAATGAAAAACTGTTTTTT	CASSPGNEKLFF
TRBV7-9	TRBD2	TRBJ2-1	many	TGTGCCAGCCACCTCGGACTAGCCACGCATGAGCAGTTCTTC	CASHLGLATHEQFF
TRBV12-3/TRBV12-4	-	TRBJ2-5	-	TGTGCCAGCAGTGTCCAGGGAGTTATGGAGACCCAGTACTTC	CASSVQGVMETQYF
TRBV28	-	TRBJ1-3	many	TGTGCCAGCAGTTTAGGAAGCGGAGGAAACACCATATATTTT	CASSLGSGGNTIYF
TRBV4-2	-	TRBJ2-1	few	TGTGCCAGCAGCCAAGAATGGGGCTCCTACAATGAGCAGTTCTTC	CASSQEWGSYNEQFF
TRBV25-1	-	TRBJ1-4	many	TGTGCCAGCAGCGGGGTGAGGAACGAAAAACTGTTTTTT	CASSGVRNEKLFF
TRBV7-6	TRBD1	TRBJ1-2	few	TGTGCCAGCAGGATTAGCGAGGGGACAGAGGAGGGCTACACCTTC	CASRISEGTEEGYTF